This TCR beta chain was retrieved from a study of T-cell reconstitution after alpha-beta-depleted transplantation in children. Preparing the TCRbeta library involved the use of unique molecular identifiers. TCRdb analysed the PCR reads with MiXCR anew, one entry per CDR3 protein. The sample shows hundreds of thousands of distinct CDR3 sequences, roughly 10% of them seen only once. A few counts support this clonotype. This sample comprised PBMCs from the stem cell graft donor, obtained from the stem cell graft. This TCR was sampled from a human donor who donated a stem cell graft to a child with acute myeloid leukemia.

CDR3 nucleotides: TGTGCCAGCTCGAGAGGGAATTCACCCCTCCACTTT. It yields the protein CASSRGNSPLHF. The V gene is TRBV12-3 or TRBV12-4, the J gene TRBJ1-6; D is unresolved. Trimming pared 8 bases from V and 7 bases from J, leaving 9 bases between. The CDR3 is made up of 12 amino acids.